One and the same sample provided the 16 T cell receptor beta chains below, sequenced in a study of blood T cell repertoires in COVID-19 (dated by TCRdb to 2020 to 2021). Library construction relied on the immunoSEQ multiplex PCR assay. The clones in this table, taken by TCRdb from immuneACCESS, are in-frame only. Not every clone is retained; where verified, under half of the shortfall comes from an unresolved V gene, and the cause of the rest is unknown. In this sample the table shows some 190,000 clones, roughly 86% of which occur a single time. The top ten hold approximately 5% of the sample. Sequenced material: PBMCs or T cells enriched from blood (not recorded which). These receptors all stem from a man aged 40-49 years with acute COVID-19.

The chain recombines TRBV9 with TRBJ2-1; TRBD2 matches at 11 bases. This CDR3 has 15 amino acids. Germline-derived CDR1 and CDR2 are SGDLS and YYNGEE. With V trimmed by 0 bases and J by 4 bases, 0 bases remained unmatched. This CDR3 reads CASSVASGGYNEQFF. The CDR3 DNA follows: TGTGCCAGCAGCGTAGCTAGCGGGGGGTACAATGAGCAGTTCTTC.

This chain uses TRBV25-1 with TRBJ2-3, with D unclear. V was shortened by 2 bases and J by 2 bases, with 17 bases between the two germline ends. Germline V gives CDR1 MGHDK, CDR2 SYGVNS. This CDR3 has 17 amino acids. The CDR3: CASSEGPSRIHTDTQYF. CDR3 nucleotide sequence: TGTGCCAGCAGTGAAGGCCCCTCGCGGATACACACAGATACGCAGTATTTT. Using reference TRBV25-1 and TRBJ2-3 for the parts outside the CDR3, the full variable domain is EADIYQTPRYLVIGTGKKITLECSQTMGHDKMYWYQQDPGMELHLIHYSYGVNSTEKGDLSSESTVSRIRTEHFPLTLESARPSHTSQYLCASSEGPSRIHTDTQYFGPGTRLTVL.

The rearrangement uses TRBV28 and TRBJ1-6; maybe TRBD1 (6 bases). The V gene lost 6 bases and the J gene lost 5 bases, with 14 bases spanning the gap. The V gene's germline CDR1 is MDHEN and CDR2 SYDVKM. CDR3 length: 15 amino acids. The CDR3 sequence: CASRTHRVDNSPLHF. The CDR3 bases are TGTGCCAGCAGGACACACAGGGTTGATAATTCACCCCTCCACTTT.

The rearrangement links TRBV11-2 to TRBJ1-5; 7 positions agree with TRBD1. Germline CDR1 is SGHAT and CDR2 is FQNNGV. V was pared by 5 bases and J by 7 bases, with 14 bases of the junction left unmatched. This CDR3 is 16 amino acids long. CDR3 residues: CASSQGRQGVWQPQHF. CDR3 DNA sequence: TGTGCCAGCAGCCAGGGAAGACAGGGCGTTTGGCAGCCCCAGCATTTT.

V is TRBV4-1 and J is TRBJ2-3; the match to TRBD2 covers 9 bases. V gave up 4 bases and J gave up 4 bases; unmatched junction bases: 6. The CDR3 length is 15 residues. Per germline, CDR1 MGHRA and CDR2 YSYEKL. CDR3 bases: TGCGCCAGCAGCCTACTTATAGCGGGAGCAGATACGCAGTATTTT. It translates to CASSLLIAGADTQYF.

The gene calls are TRBV19 and TRBJ2-4, with 7 bases fitting TRBD1. CDR3 size: 14 residues. V lost 5 bases and J lost 4; bases outside the gene matches: 5. Per the germline V gene, CDR1 is LNHDA and CDR2 is SQIVND (reference sequence). CDR3 sequence reads: CASSARDRKNIQYF. The CDR3 DNA follows: TGTGCCAGTAGTGCCCGGGACAGAAAAAACATTCAGTACTTC.

V is TRBV29-1 and J is TRBJ2-7; the match to TRBD1 covers 7 bases. The CDR3 loop spans 13 amino acids. Trimming at V came to 4 bases and at J to 1 base, leaving 4 bases not matched to a gene. Germline loops: CDR1 SQVTM, CDR2 ANQGSEA. CDR3 region: CSVGPTGSYEQYF. Written as DNA, the CDR3 is TGCAGCGTTGGGCCGACAGGGTCCTACGAGCAGTACTTC.

This clone was picked up a small number of times. The chain has TRBV5-1 and TRBJ2-7, with D perhaps TRBD1 (6 bases). Germline V gives CDR1 SGHRS, CDR2 YFSETQ. The CDR3 is 13 amino acids. Trimming cost V 0 bases and J 3 bases, with 7 bases left between them. CDR3 residues: CASSLGTDYEQYF. The CDR3 bases are TGCGCCAGCAGCTTGGGGACAGACTACGAGCAGTACTTC.

The chain is built from TRBV30 and TRBJ1-1; 7 bases agree with TRBD1. The germline V gene has CDR1 GTSNPN and CDR2 SVGIG (reference sequence). The V gene end was trimmed by 5 bases and the J gene end by 0 bases; junction bases not matched to a gene: 6. The CDR3 contains 14 residues. In DNA, the CDR3 is TGTGCCTGGGCCAGGGGGAGAATGAACACTGAAGCTTTCTTT. It is translated as CAWARGRMNTEAFF.

The chain couples TRBV29-1 to TRBJ1-5; D is ambiguous. V was trimmed by 4 bases and J by 2 bases, leaving 3 bases between them. The CDR3 spans 11 residues. In germline, CDR1 is SQVTM, CDR2 ANQGSEA. The CDR3 DNA follows: TGCAGCGTTGGCGGCAATCAGCCCCAGCATTTT. It translates to CSVGGNQPQHF.

In this sample, this clone turned up once. V gene TRBV9 combines with J gene TRBJ2-3; 8 positions match TRBD1. J lost 0 bases, V lost 4 bases, and 7 bases had no gene match. The CDR3 has 16 residues. CDR1 and CDR2 from the germline V gene are SGDLS and YYNGEE. For the CDR3, the DNA is TGTGCCAGCAGCCCCCTGACAGGGGCTAGCACAGATACGCAGTATTTT. Translating it yields CASSPLTGASTDTQYF.

The J gene is TRBJ1-1, the V gene TRBV3-1 (or the pseudogene TRBV3-2), with 12 nucleotides matching TRBD1. V shed 4 bases and J 5 bases; nucleotides not matched to a gene: 11. The CDR3 sequence is 17 residues long. Germline assignment: CDR1 LGHDT and CDR2 YNNKEL (reference sequence). CDR3 protein: CASSRAGTGGVWTEAFF. The CDR3 coding sequence is TGTGCCAGCAGCCGGGCCGGGACAGGGGGCGTTTGGACTGAAGCTTTCTTT.

This chain's CDR3 is CASCYETGLNEQFF. CDR3 nucleotide sequence: TGTGCCAGCTGCTACGAGACAGGGTTGAATGAGCAGTTCTTC. This chain joins TRBV5-6 and TRBJ2-1; 7 nucleotides agree with TRBD1. The CDR3 extends over 14 amino acids. V was pared by 7 bases and J by 7 bases, with 11 bases of the junction left unmatched. Germline lookup yields CDR1 SGHDT and CDR2 YYEEEE.

This chain joins TRBV7-2 and TRBJ1-6, with 7 bases fitting TRBD1. V lost 5 bases, J lost 6 bases, and 4 bases stayed unmatched. The CDR3 totals 14 residues. Germline V CDR1 and CDR2: SGHTA, FQGNSA. CDR3 region: CASSPGTVNSPLHF. Written as DNA, the CDR3 is TGTGCCAGCAGCCCCGGGACAGTTAATTCACCCCTCCACTTT.

The rearrangement links TRBV19 to TRBJ2-5, with a weak D call TRBD1 (6 bases). The CDR3 is made up of 14 amino acids. CDR1 LNHDA and CDR2 SQIVND come from the germline V gene (reference sequence). V lost 3 bases and J 5 bases, leaving 13 bases between the germline ends. The CDR3, as DNA: TGTGCCAGTAGTATCCAGGGGCAGTGGGAGACCCAGTACTTC. Its translation is CASSIQGQWETQYF. Using reference TRBV19 and TRBJ2-5 for the parts outside the CDR3, the full variable domain is DGGITQSPKYLFRKEGQNVTLSCEQNLNHDAMYWYRQDPGQGLRLIYYSQIVNDFQKGDIAEGYSVSREKKESFPLTVTSAQKNPTAFYLCASSIQGQWETQYFGPGTRLLVL.

The rearrangement uses TRBV2 and TRBJ1-1; maybe TRBD1 (6 bases). V lost 7 bases and J lost 0, with 12 bases in between. Per germline, CDR1 SNHLY and CDR2 FYNNEI. The CDR3 is 14 amino acids. The CDR3 is CASKGTLMNTEAFF. The CDR3 region has the DNA TGTGCCAGCAAGGGGACACTGATGAACACTGAAGCTTTCTTT.